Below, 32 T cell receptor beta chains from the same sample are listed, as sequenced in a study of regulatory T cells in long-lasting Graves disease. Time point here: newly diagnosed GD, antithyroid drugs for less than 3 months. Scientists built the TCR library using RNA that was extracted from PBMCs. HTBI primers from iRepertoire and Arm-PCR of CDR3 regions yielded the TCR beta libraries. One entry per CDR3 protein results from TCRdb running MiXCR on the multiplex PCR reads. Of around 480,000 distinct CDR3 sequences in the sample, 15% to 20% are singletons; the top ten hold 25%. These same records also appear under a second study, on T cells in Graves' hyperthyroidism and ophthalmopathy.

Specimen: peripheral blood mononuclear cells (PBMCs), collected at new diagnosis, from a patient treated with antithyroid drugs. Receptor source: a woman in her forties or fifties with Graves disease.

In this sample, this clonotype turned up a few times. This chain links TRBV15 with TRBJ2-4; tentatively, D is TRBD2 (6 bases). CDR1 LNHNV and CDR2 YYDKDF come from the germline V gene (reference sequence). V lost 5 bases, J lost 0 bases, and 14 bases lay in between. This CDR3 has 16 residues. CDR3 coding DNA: TGTGCCACCAGCTCAGTGGGGGGACTAGCCAAAAACATTCAGTACTTC. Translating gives CATSSVGGLAKNIQYF.

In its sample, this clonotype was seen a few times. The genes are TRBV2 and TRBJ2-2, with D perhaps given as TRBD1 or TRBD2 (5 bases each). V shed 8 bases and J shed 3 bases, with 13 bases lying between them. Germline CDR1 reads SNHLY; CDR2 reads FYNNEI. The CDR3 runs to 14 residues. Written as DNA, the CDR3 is TGTGCCAGCCGGATAGGGGAGCACACCGGGGAGCTGTTTTTT. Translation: CASRIGEHTGELFF.

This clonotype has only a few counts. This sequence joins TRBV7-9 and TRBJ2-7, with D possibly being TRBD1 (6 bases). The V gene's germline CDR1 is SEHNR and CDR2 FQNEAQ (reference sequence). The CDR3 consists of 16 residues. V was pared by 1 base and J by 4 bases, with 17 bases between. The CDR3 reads CASSLVVGTLTYEQYF. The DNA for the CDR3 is TGTGCCAGCAGCTTAGTAGTAGGGACACTCACGTACGAGCAGTACTTC.

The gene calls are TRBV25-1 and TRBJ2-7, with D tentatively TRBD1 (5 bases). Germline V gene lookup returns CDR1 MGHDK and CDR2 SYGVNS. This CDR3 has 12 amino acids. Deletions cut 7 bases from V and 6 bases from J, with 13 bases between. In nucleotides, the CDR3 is TGTGCCAGCACCAAAGGGGTCCGCGAGCAGTACTTC. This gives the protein CASTKGVREQYF.

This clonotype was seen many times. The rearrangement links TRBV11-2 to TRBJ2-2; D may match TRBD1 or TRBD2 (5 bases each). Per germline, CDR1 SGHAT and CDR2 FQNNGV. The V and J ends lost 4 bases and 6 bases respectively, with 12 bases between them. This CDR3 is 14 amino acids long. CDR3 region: CASSSDGTAGELFF. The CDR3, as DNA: TGTGCCAGCAGCTCCGATGGGACCGCCGGGGAGCTGTTTTTT.

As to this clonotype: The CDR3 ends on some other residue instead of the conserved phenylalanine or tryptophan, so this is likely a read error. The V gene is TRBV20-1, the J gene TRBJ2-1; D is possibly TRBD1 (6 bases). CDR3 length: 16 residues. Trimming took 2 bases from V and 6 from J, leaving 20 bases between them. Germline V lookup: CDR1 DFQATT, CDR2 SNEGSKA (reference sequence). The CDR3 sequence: CSARSNRERSVNEQFS. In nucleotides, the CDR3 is TGCAGTGCTAGATCAAACAGGGAGCGGAGTGTCAATGAGCAGTTCTCC.

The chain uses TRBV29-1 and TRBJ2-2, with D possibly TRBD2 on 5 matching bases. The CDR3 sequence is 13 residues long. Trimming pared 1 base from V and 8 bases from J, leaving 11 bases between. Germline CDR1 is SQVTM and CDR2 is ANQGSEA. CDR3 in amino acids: CSVEGRVEGELFF. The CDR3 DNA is TGCAGCGTTGAAGGGCGGGTGGAAGGGGAGCTGTTTTTT.

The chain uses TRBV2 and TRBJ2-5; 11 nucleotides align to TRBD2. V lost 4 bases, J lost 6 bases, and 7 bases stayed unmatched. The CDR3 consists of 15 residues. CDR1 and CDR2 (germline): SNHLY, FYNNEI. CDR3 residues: CASSGGSGGAKTQYF. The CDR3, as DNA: TGTGCCAGCAGTGGAGGTAGCGGGGGGGCGAAGACCCAGTACTTC. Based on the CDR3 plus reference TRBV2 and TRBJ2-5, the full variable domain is EPEVTQTPSHQVTQMGQEVILRCVPISNHLYFYWYRQILGQKVEFLVSFYNNEISEKSEIFDDQFSVERPDGSNFTLKIRSTKLEDSAMYFCASSGGSGGAKTQYFGPGTRLLVL.

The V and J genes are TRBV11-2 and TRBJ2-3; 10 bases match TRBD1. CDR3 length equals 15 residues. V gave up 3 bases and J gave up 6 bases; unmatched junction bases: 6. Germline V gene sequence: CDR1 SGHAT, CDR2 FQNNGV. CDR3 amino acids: CASSFRDRGIDTQYF. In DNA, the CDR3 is TGTGCCAGCAGCTTTCGGGACAGGGGAATTGATACGCAGTATTTT. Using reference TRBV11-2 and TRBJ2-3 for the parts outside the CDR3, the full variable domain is EAGVAQSPRYKIIEKRQSVAFWCNPISGHATLYWYQQILGQGPKLLIQFQNNGVVDDSQLPKDRFSAERLKGVDSTLKIQPAKLEDSAVYLCASSFRDRGIDTQYFGPGTRLTVL.

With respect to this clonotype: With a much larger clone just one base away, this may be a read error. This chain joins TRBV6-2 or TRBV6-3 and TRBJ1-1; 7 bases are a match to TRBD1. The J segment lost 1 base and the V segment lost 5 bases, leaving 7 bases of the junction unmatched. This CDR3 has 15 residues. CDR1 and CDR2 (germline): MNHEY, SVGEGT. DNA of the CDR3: TGTGCCAGCAGTGACCGGGGACAGCCGAACACTGAAGCTTTCTTT. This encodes CASSDRGQPNTEAFF.

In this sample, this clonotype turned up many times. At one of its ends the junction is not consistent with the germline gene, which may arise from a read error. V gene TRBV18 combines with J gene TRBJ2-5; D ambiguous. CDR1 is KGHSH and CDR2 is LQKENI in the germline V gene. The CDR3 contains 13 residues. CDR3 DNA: TGTGCCAGCTCTCCACCAGTCCAAGAGACCCAGTACTTC. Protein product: CASSPPVQETQYF.

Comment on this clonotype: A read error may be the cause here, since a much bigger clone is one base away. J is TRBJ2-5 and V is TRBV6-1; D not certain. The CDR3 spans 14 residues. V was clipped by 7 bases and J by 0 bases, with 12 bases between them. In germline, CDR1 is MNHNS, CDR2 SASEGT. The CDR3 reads CASTLLQNQETQYF. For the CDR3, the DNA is TGTGCCAGCACTCTACTCCAGAACCAAGAGACCCAGTACTTC.

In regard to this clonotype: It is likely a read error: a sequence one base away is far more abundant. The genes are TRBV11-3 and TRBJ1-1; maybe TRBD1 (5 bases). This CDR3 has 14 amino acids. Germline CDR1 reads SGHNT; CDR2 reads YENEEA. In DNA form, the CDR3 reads TGTCCCAGCAGCTCGACAGCACTGAACACTGAAGCTTTCTTT. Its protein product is CPSSSTALNTEAFF.

CDR3 sequence: CASNYFESGDEKLFF. Here the CDR3 DNA reads TGTGCCAGCAACTATTTTGAGTCGGGGGATGAAAAACTGTTTTTT. The chain has TRBV11-2 and TRBJ1-4; D possibly corresponds to TRBD1 (5 bases). This CDR3 has 15 residues. V was clipped by 7 bases and J by 6 bases, with 18 bases between them. Germline loops: CDR1 SGHAT, CDR2 FQNNGV.

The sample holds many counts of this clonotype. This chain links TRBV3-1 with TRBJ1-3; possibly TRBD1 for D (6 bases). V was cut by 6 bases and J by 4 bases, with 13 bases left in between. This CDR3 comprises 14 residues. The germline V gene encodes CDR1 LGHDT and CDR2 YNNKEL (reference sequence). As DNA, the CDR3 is TGTGCCAGCAGGGAGACAGGAGTCGGAAACACCATATATTTT. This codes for CASRETGVGNTIYF.

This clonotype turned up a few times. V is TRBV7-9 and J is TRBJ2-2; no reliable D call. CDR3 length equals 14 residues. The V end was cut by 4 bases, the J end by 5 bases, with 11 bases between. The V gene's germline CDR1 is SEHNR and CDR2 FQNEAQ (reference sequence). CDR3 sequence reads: CASSWALETGELFF. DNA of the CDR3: TGTGCCAGCAGCTGGGCTCTAGAGACCGGGGAGCTGTTTTTT.

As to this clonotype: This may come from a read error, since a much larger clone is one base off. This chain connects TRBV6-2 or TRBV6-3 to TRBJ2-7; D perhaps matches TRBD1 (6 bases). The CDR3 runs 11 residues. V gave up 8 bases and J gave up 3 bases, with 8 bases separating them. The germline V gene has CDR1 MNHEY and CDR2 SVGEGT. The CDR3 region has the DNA TGTGCCAGCGGGGGCCTCTACGAGCAGTACTTC. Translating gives CASGGLYEQYF.

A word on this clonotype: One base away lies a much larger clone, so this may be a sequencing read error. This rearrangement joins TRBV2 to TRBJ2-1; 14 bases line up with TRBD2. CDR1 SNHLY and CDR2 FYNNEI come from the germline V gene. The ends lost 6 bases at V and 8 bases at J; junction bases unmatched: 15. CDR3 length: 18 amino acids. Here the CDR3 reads CASRSGTSGGIYLDEQFF. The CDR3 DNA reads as TGTGCCAGCAGGTCCGGGACTAGCGGGGGAATATATTTGGATGAGCAGTTCTTC.

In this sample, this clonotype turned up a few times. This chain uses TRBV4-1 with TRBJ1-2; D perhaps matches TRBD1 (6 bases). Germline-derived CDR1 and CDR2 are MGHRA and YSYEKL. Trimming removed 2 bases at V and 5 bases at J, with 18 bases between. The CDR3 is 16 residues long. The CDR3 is CASSQPYRAGTYGYTF. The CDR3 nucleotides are TGCGCCAGCAGCCAACCTTACAGGGCAGGAACGTATGGCTACACCTTC.

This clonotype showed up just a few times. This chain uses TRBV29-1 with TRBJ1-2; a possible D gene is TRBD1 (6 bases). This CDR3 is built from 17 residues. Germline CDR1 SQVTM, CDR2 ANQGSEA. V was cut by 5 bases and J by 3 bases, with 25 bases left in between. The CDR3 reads CSVHPVPSAGVDYGYTF. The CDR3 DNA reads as TGCAGCGTTCATCCCGTCCCCAGCGCAGGGGTAGACTATGGCTACACCTTC.

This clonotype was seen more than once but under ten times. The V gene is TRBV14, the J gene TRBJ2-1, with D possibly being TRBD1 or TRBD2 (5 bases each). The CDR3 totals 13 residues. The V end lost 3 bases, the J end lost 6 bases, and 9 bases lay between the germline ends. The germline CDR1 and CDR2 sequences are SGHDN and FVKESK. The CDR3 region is CASSHPGTNEQFF. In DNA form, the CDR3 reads TGTGCCAGCAGCCATCCTGGGACCAATGAGCAGTTCTTC.

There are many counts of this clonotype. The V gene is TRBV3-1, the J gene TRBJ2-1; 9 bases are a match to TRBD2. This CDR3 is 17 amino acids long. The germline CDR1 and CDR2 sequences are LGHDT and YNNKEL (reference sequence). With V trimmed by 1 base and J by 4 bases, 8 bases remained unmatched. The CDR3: CASSQGASGVSYNEQFF. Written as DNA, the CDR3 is TGTGCCAGCAGCCAAGGGGCTAGCGGGGTGTCATACAATGAGCAGTTCTTC.

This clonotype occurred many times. The CDR3 sequence: CASSLDVEQFF. As DNA, the CDR3 is TGCGCCAGCAGCTTGGATGTTGAGCAGTTCTTC. The chain has TRBV5-1 and TRBJ2-1, with D uncertain. There are 11 residues in the CDR3. The V end lost 0 bases, the J end lost 9 bases, and 4 bases lay between the germline ends. CDR1 and CDR2 (germline): SGHRS, YFSETQ.

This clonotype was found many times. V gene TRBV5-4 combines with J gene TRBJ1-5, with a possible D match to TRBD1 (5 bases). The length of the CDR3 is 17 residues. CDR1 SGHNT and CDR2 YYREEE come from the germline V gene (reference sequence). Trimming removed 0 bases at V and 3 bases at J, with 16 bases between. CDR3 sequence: CASSLGTLQPVNQPQHF. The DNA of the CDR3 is TGTGCCAGCAGCTTGGGGACACTCCAGCCGGTCAATCAGCCCCAGCATTTT.

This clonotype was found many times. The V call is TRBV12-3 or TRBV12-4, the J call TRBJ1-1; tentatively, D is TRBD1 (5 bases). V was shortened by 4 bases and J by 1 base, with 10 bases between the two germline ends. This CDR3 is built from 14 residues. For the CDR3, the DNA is TGTGCCAGCAGTTGGGGACTTGAGAACACTGAAGCTTTCTTT. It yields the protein CASSWGLENTEAFF.

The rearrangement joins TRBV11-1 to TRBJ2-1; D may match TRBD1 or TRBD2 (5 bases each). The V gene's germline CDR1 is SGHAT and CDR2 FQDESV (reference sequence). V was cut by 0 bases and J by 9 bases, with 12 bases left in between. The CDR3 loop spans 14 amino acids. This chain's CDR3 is CASSLAGVEFEQFF. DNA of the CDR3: TGTGCCAGCAGCTTAGCGGGGGTGGAATTTGAGCAGTTCTTC.

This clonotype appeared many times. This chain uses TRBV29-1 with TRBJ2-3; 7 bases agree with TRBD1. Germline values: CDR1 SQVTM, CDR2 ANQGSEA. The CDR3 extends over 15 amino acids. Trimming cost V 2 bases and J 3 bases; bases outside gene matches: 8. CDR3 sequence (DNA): TGCAGCGTTGAACCCCGGACAGGAGGAACAGATACGCAGTATTTT. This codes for CSVEPRTGGTDTQYF.

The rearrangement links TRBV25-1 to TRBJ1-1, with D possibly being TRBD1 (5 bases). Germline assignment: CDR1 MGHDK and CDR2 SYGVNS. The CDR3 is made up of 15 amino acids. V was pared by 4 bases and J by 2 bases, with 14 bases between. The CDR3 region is CASSAGGTANTEAFF. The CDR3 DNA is TGTGCCAGCAGTGCCGGAGGGACTGCTAACACTGAAGCTTTCTTT.

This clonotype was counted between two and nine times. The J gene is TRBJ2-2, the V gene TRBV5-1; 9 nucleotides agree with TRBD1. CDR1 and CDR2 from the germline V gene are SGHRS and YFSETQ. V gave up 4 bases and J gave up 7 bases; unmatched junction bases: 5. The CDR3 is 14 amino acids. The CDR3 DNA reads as TGCGCCAGCAGCCCGGGACAGGGTGTCGGGGAGCTGTTTTTT. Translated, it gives CASSPGQGVGELFF.

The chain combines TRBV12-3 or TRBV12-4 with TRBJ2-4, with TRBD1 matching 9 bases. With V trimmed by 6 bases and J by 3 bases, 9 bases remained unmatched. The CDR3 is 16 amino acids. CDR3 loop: CASSQGDRADKNIQYF. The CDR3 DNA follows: TGTGCCAGCAGCCAAGGGGACAGGGCGGACAAAAACATTCAGTACTTC.

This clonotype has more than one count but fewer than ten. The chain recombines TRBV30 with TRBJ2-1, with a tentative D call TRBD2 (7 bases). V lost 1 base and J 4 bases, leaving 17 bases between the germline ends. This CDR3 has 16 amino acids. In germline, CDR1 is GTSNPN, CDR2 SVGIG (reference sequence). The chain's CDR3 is CAWSGGGQRSYNEQFF. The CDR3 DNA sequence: TGTGCCTGGAGTGGGGGGGGCCAACGGAGTTACAATGAGCAGTTCTTC.

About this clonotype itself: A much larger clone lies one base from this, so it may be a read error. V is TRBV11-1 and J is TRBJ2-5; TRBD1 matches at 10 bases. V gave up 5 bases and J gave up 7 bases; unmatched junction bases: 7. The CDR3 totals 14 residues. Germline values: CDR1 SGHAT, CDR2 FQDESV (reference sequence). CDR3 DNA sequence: TGTGCCAGCAGCCCGGGACAGGGGACGGGGACCCAGTACTTC. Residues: CASSPGQGTGTQYF. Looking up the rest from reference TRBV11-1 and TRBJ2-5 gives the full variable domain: EAEVAQSPRYKITEKSQAVAFWCDPISGHATLYWYRQILGQGPELLVQFQDESVVDDSQLPKDRFSAERLKGVDSTLKIQPAELGDSAMYLCASSPGQGTGTQYFGPGTRLLVL.